This TCR beta chain was recovered during a study of blood T cell repertoires in COVID-19. Study background: Donors in the United States, Italy and Spain gave samples during acute or convalescent COVID-19. Sample material is recorded as cDNA or gDNA derived from T cells, B-cell-depleted T cells, or PBMCs.

How the authors handled the data: From reference gene primer amplification, estimates of nucleated cell counts were derived. Measured with immunoSEQ multiplex PCR; TCRdb has only the in-frame clones, and not every one. That table furnishes V, J and clone size, whereas the DNA furnished D and trimming. Altogether 200,000 to 250,000 clones are present, over 60% being singletons, with the ten largest covering less than 7%. The clonotype was recovered from a woman aged 70-85 years with acute or convalescent COVID-19. Specimen: peripheral blood.

The CDR3 sequence is CASSLLQASGNSPLHF. Written as DNA, the CDR3 is TGTGCCAGCAGTTTACTCCAGGCCAGCGGGAATTCACCCCTCCACTTT. The chain uses TRBV27 and TRBJ1-6; D remains ambiguous. V was shortened by 2 bases and J by 7 bases, with 15 bases between the two germline ends. Germline V gives CDR1 MNHEY, CDR2 SMNVEV (reference sequence). CDR3 length equals 16 residues.